The 5 T cell receptor beta chains in this list originate from one sample, sequenced in a study of cytomegalovirus exposure and HLA in healthy donors. Only in-frame clones appear in the TCRdb table, and some are missing; sequencing was by immunoSEQ multiplex PCR. The data hold just over 80,000 clones, with 95% to 96% observed a single time. Sequencing input: PBMCs. Source of these receptors: a woman aged 18-30 years in good health and CMV-seronegative.

V is TRBV28 and J is TRBJ2-7, with TRBD1 as a possible D gene (5 bases). The germline V and J ends were trimmed by 2 bases and 3 bases, with 14 bases remaining between them. Germline lookup yields CDR1 MDHEN and CDR2 SYDVKM. CDR3 length: 15 residues. This CDR3 reads CASSLRYAQDYEQYF. The DNA for the CDR3 is TGTGCCAGCAGTTTAAGGTATGCACAGGACTACGAGCAGTACTTC.

J is TRBJ2-3 and V is TRBV13; 12 bases agree with TRBD2. The CDR3 extends over 15 amino acids. Germline-derived CDR1 and CDR2 are PRHDT and FYEKMQ (reference sequence). V was pared by 7 bases and J by 2 bases, with 4 bases of the junction left unmatched. The CDR3 loop is CASNLAGGLTDTQYF. CDR3 sequence (DNA): TGTGCCAGCAACCTAGCGGGAGGGCTCACAGATACGCAGTATTTT.

The gene calls are TRBV5-1 and TRBJ2-3, with 9 bases that match TRBD1. Per germline, CDR1 SGHRS and CDR2 YFSETQ. This CDR3 region has 15 residues. The junction had 6 bases not matched to a gene; V was cut back by 3 bases and J by 4 bases. CDR3: CASSWGQGVADTQYF. The CDR3 nucleotides are TGCGCCAGCAGCTGGGGACAGGGTGTCGCAGATACGCAGTATTTT.

The chain couples TRBV19 to TRBJ1-2; 8 bases line up with TRBD1. This CDR3 is built from 13 residues. The ends lost 4 bases at V and 8 bases at J; junction bases unmatched: 6. The germline CDR1 and CDR2 sequences are LNHDA and SQIVND (reference sequence). DNA for the CDR3: TGTGCCAGTAGTAAGGCCAGGGGGCTCGGCTACACCTTC. Protein: CASSKARGLGYTF.

The chain has TRBV5-6 and TRBJ2-2, with no clear D. The V and J ends lost 1 base and 3 bases respectively, with 7 bases between them. This CDR3 region has 14 residues. CDR1 and CDR2 from the germline V gene are SGHDT and YYEEEE. The CDR3 spells CASSLWPYTGELFF. CDR3 sequence (DNA): TGTGCCAGCAGCTTGTGGCCATACACCGGGGAGCTGTTTTTT.